This T cell receptor beta chain was obtained from a study of cytomegalovirus exposure and HLA in healthy donors. Primers included in the PCR were 60 Vbeta and 13 Jbeta primers. TCRdb's table, derived via immunoSEQ multiplex PCR, lists solely in-frame clones and lacks some. This table has 150,000 to 200,000 clones, 75% to 85% appearing once. This sequence originates from a woman aged 30 to 39 in good health and CMV-seronegative. The sequenced sample consisted of PBMCs.

The CDR3 sequence: CASSGGTGGSNEQFF. In nucleotides, the CDR3 is TGTGCCAGCAGCGGGGGGACAGGGGGAAGCAATGAGCAGTTCTTC. The V and J genes are TRBV9 and TRBJ2-1; 11 bases line up with TRBD1. This CDR3 spans 15 amino acids. CDR1 is SGDLS, CDR2 YYNGEE, per germline. V trimming: 3 bases; J trimming: 6 bases; junction bases outside the gene matches: 5.